This T cell receptor (beta chain) came from a study of T cell responses to AZD1222 COVID-19 vaccine. Trimming removed 7 bases at V and 1 base at J, with 13 bases between. Germline V gives CDR1 MNHEY, CDR2 SVGAGI. This CDR3 is 14 amino acids long. Clones were read by immunoSEQ multiplex PCR, and TCRdb kept only the in-frame ones, dropping some. The table includes 100,000 or so clones, 85% to 90% detected once. Sequenced material: peripheral blood, taken on day 0 of AZD1222 vaccination. This clonotype originated in an adult in good health. This chain links TRBV6-5 with TRBJ1-1; D ambiguous. The chain's CDR3 is CASMSPFPNTEAFF. The CDR3 DNA follows: TGTGCCAGCATGAGTCCCTTCCCGAACACTGAAGCTTTCTTT.